The clone carrying this T cell receptor (beta chain) appeared a few times. The antigen remains undetermined. The data originate from a study of CD8 T cells in Susac syndrome. Study information: Active disease was present in over 5 of the sequenced Susac syndrome patients, whereas under 10 of them were in remission.

Study-level points and caveats: In Susac patients, clonal expansion was not detected in CD4+ cells.

RNA totalling about 0.5 to 1 ug underwent reverse transcription with random hexamers. TCRdb itself ran the immunoSEQ multiplex PCR reads through MiXCR, one entry per CDR3 protein. Found here are roughly 190,000 distinct CDR3 sequences, 75% to 95% of them singletons; the top ten hold 0.085% to 0.09%. Germline V CDR1 and CDR2: SGHDT, YYEEEE. The CDR3 totals 13 residues. V was pared by 3 bases and J by 8 bases, with 5 bases of the junction left unmatched. The clonotype originates from a human donor with Susac syndrome. The sample comprised CD4+ T cells from PBMCs. The chain links TRBV5-6 to TRBJ1-2; 9 bases are a match to TRBD1. The CDR3 region is CASSSTGGGGYTF. CDR3 DNA: TGTGCCAGCAGCTCCACAGGGGGCGGAGGCTACACCTTC.